The source of this TCR beta chain is a study of T cell responses to AZD1222 COVID-19 vaccine. Whole-study findings and limits: Of spike-specific TCRs, nearly half reportedly target regions left unmutated in variants.

Repertoires were generated with immunoSEQ multiplex PCR, while TCRdb's copy carries only in-frame clones and drops some. The profile shows fewer than 90,000 clones, just over 90% of them singletons. Remarks on this clone: Its antigen is currently unknown.

Here the sequenced sample was peripheral blood, taken 28 days after the second AZD1222 dose. The receptor was isolated from an adult who received the AZD1222 COVID-19 vaccine.

The CDR3 region has the DNA TGTGCCAGCTCTCAAGAGACCCAGTACTTC. As protein: CASSQETQYF. The chain recombines TRBV18 with TRBJ2-5; D remains ambiguous. Germline CDR1 KGHSH, CDR2 LQKENI. There are 10 residues in the CDR3. The V end lost 6 bases, the J end lost 2 bases, and 1 base lay between the germline ends.